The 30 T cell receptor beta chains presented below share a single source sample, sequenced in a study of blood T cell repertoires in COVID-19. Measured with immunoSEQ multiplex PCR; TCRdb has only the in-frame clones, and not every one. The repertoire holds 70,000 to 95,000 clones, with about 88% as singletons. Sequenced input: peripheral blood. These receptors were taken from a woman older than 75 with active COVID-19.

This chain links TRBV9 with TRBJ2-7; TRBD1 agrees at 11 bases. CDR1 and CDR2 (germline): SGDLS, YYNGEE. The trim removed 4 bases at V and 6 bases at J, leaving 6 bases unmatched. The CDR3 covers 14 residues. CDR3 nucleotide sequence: TGTGCCAGCAGCCCTGGACAGGGGGCCGGCGAGCAGTACTTC. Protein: CASSPGQGAGEQYF.

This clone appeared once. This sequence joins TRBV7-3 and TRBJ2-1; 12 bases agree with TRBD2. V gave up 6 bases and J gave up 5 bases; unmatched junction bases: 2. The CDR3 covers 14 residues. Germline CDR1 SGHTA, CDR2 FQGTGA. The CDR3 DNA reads TGTGCCAGCAGGCTAGCGGGAGGGGACAATGAGCAGTTCTTC. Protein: CASRLAGGDNEQFF.

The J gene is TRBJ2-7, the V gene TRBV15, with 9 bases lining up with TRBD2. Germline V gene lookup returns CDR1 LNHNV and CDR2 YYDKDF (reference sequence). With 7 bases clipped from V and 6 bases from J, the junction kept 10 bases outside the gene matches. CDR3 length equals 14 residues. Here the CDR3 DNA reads TGTGCCACCACCAGTACCCTAGCGGGATCCGAGCAGTACTTC. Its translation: CATTSTLAGSEQYF.

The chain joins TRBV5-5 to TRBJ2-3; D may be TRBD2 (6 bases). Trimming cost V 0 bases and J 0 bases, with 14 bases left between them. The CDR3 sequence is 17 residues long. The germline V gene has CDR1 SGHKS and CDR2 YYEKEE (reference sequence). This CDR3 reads CASSLVSAGRSTDTQYF. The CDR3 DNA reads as TGTGCCAGCAGCTTGGTCAGCGCGGGGAGAAGCACAGATACGCAGTATTTT.

The CDR3 spells CASSQQGAAGANVLTF. In nucleotides, the CDR3 is TGTGCCAGCTCACAGCAGGGGGCGGCTGGGGCCAACGTCCTGACTTTC. The chain employs TRBV18 and TRBJ2-6; 8 bases agree with TRBD1. Germline V lookup: CDR1 KGHSH, CDR2 LQKENI. The CDR3 has 16 amino acids. J lost 2 bases, V lost 4 bases, and 4 bases had no gene match.

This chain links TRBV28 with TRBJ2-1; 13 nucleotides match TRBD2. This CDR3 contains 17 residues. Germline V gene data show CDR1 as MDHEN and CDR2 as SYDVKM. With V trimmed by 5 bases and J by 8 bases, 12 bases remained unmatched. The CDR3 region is CASSPRPGTSGTHEQFF. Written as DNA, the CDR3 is TGTGCCAGCAGTCCCCGACCCGGGACTAGCGGGACGCATGAGCAGTTCTTC.

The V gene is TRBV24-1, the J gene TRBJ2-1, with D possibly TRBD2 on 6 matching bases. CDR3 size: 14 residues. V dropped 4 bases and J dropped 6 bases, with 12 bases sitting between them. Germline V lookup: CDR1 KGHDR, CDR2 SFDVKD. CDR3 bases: TGTGCCACCAGTGACGTCCCAGCGGGCAATGAGCAGTTCTTC. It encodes CATSDVPAGNEQFF.

In DNA, the CDR3 is TGTGCCAGCAGTGATGATAGCAGACTCACAGATACGCAGTATTTT. It is translated as CASSDDSRLTDTQYF. The chain is built from TRBV6-1 and TRBJ2-3; D is ambiguous. The CDR3 is 15 amino acids. The V and J ends lost 3 bases and 2 bases respectively, with 12 bases between them. Germline CDR1 MNHNS, CDR2 SASEGT.

CDR3 loop: CASSSLQGAFDEQYF. The CDR3 DNA sequence: TGTGCCAGCAGTTCGTTGCAGGGGGCCTTCGACGAGCAGTACTTC. The V and J genes are TRBV5-4 and TRBJ2-7; 8 bases are a match to TRBD1. The CDR3 extends over 15 amino acids. Germline CDR1 reads SGHNT; CDR2 reads YYREEE (reference sequence). With V trimmed by 5 bases and J by 5 bases, 12 bases remained unmatched.

The CDR3 sequence: CASSLPGEAFF. The CDR3 DNA follows: TGTGCCAGTAGTCTGCCAGGCGAAGCTTTCTTT. The chain joins TRBV19 to TRBJ1-1, with D hard to call. V was shortened by 5 bases and J by 8 bases, with 9 bases between the two germline ends. From germline, CDR1 is LNHDA and CDR2 SQIVND (reference sequence). This CDR3 has 11 residues.

CDR3 nucleotide sequence: TGTGCCTGGAGTAACAGGGTCGAGCAGTACTTC. Its protein product is CAWSNRVEQYF. This sequence joins TRBV30 and TRBJ2-7; perhaps TRBD1 as D (6 bases). This CDR3 is 11 amino acids long. Trimming left V 2 bases short and J 6 bases short, with 8 bases between. Germline assignment: CDR1 GTSNPN and CDR2 SVGIG (reference sequence).

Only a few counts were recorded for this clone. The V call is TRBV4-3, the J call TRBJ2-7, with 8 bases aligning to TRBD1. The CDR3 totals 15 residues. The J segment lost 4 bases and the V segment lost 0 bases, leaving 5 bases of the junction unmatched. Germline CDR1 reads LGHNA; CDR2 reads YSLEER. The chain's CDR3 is CASSQDWQGAYEQYF. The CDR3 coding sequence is TGCGCCAGCAGCCAAGATTGGCAGGGGGCTTACGAGCAGTACTTC.

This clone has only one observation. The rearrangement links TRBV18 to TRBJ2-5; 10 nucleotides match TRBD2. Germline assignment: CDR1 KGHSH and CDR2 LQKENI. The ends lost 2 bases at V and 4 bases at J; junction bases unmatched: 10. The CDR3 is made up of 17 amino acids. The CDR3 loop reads CASSPSASGSLAETQYF. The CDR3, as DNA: TGTGCCAGCTCACCATCGGCTAGCGGGAGTTTAGCAGAGACCCAGTACTTC.

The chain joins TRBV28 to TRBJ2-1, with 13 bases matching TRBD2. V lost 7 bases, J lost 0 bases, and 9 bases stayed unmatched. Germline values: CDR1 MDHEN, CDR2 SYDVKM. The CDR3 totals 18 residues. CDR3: CASTPTSGRTSSYNEQFF. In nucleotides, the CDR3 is TGTGCCAGCACCCCGACTAGCGGGAGGACCAGCTCCTACAATGAGCAGTTCTTC.

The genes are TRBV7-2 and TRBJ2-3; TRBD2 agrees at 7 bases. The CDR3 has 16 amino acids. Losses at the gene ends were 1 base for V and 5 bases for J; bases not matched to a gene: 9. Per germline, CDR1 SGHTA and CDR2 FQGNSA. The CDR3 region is CASSLGSGGSLDTQYF. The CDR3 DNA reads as TGTGCCAGCAGCTTAGGATCTGGCGGGAGCCTAGATACGCAGTATTTT.

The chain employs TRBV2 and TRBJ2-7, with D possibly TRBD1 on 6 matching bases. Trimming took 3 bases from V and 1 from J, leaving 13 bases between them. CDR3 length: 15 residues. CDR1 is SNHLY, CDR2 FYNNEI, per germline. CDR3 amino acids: CASSDRGVRSYEQYF. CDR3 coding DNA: TGTGCCAGCAGTGACAGGGGAGTTAGGTCCTACGAGCAGTACTTC.

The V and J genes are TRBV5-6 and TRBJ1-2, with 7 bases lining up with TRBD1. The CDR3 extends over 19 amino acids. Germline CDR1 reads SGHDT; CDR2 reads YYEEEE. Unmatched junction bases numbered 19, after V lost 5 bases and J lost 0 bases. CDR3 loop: CASSWEGGVRAPANYGYTF. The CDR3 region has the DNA TGTGCCAGCAGTTGGGAAGGGGGCGTCAGGGCCCCAGCTAACTATGGCTACACCTTC.

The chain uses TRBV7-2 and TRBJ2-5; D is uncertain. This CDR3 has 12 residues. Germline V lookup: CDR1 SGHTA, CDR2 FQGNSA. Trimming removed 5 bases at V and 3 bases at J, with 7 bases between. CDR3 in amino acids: CASSPSEETQYF. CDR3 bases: TGTGCCAGCAGCCCGTCGGAAGAGACCCAGTACTTC.

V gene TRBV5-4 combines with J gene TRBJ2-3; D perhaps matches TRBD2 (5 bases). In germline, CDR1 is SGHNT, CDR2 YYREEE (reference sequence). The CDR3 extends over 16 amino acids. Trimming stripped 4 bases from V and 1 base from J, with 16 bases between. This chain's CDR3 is CASSRSVFVGTDTQYF. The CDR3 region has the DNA TGTGCCAGCAGCCGTAGCGTTTTCGTCGGCACAGATACGCAGTATTTT.

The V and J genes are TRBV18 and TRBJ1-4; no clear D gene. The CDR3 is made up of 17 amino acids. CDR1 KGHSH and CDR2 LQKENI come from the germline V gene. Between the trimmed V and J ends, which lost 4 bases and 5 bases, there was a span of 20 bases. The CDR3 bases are TGTGCCAGCTCACGCAACACCCCGCGGGGTTTGAATGAAAAACTGTTTTTT. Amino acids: CASSRNTPRGLNEKLFF. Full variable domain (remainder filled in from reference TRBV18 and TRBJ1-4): NAGVMQNPRHLVRRRGQEARLRCSPMKGHSHVYWYRQLPEEGLKFMVYLQKENIIDESGMPKERFSAEFPKEGPSILRIQQVVRGDSAAYFCASSRNTPRGLNEKLFFGSGTQLSVL.

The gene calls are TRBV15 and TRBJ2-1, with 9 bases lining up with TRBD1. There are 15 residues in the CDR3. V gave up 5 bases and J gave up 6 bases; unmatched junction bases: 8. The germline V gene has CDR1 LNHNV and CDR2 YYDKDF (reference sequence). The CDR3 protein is CATSGRTGAVNEQFF. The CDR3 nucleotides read TGTGCCACCAGCGGCCGGACAGGGGCAGTCAATGAGCAGTTCTTC.

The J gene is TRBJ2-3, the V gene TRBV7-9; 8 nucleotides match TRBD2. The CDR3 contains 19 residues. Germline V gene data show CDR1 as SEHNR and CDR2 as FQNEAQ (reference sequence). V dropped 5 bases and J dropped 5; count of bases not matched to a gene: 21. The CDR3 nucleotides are TGTGCCAGCAGCCCGAACTCCCCGTTTGCGGGAGGTCGGAGAGATACGCAGTATTTT. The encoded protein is CASSPNSPFAGGRRDTQYF.

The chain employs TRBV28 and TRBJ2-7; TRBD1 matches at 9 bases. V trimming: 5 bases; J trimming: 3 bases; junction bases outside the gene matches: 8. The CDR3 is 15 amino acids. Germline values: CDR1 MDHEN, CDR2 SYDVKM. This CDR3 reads CASSPIQGAFYEQYF. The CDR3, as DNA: TGTGCCAGCAGTCCCATACAGGGGGCTTTCTACGAGCAGTACTTC.

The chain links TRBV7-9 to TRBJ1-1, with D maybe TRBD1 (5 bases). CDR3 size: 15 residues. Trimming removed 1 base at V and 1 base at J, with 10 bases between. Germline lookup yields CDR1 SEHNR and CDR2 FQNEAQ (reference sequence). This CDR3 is CASSLVEGRNTEAFF. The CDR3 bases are TGTGCCAGCAGCTTAGTGGAGGGGCGGAACACTGAAGCTTTCTTT.

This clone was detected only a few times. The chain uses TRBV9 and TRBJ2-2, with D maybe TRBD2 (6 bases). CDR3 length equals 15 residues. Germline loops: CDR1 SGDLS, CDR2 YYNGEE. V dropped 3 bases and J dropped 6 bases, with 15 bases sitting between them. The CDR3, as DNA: TGTGCCAGCAGCGGGCCGGAGGGCCTAGCCGGGGAGCTGTTTTTT. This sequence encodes CASSGPEGLAGELFF.

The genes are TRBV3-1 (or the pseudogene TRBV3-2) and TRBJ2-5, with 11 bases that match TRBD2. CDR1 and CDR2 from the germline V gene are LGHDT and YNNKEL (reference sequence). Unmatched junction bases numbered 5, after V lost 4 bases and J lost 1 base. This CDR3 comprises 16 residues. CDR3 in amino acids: CASSLRTSGPQETQYF. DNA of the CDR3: TGTGCCAGCAGCCTCAGGACTAGCGGGCCCCAAGAGACCCAGTACTTC.

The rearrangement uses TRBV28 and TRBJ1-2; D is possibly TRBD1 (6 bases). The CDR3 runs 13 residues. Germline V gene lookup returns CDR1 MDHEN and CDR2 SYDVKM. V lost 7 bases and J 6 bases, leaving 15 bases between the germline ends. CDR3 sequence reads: CASNPSPGDGYTF. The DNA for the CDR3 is TGTGCCAGCAACCCTTCCCCAGGGGATGGCTACACCTTC.

The CDR3 reads CASSFSSGSYNEQFF. The CDR3 nucleotides are TGTGCCAGCAGCTTTAGTAGCGGTTCTTACAATGAGCAGTTCTTC. This rearrangement joins TRBV5-6 to TRBJ2-1, with D maybe TRBD2 (6 bases). Trimming pared 2 bases from V and 4 bases from J, leaving 13 bases between. Germline-derived CDR1 and CDR2 are SGHDT and YYEEEE. This CDR3 has 15 residues.

For the CDR3, the DNA is TGTGCCAGCAGCTTGCCTAGGGGACAGGCTTACAATGAGCAGTTCTTC. This gives the protein CASSLPRGQAYNEQFF. The J gene is TRBJ2-1, the V gene TRBV5-4; the match to TRBD1 covers 8 bases. J was trimmed by 4 bases and V by 1 base; bases with no gene match: 7. CDR1 is SGHNT and CDR2 is YYREEE in the germline V gene (reference sequence). This CDR3 comprises 16 residues.

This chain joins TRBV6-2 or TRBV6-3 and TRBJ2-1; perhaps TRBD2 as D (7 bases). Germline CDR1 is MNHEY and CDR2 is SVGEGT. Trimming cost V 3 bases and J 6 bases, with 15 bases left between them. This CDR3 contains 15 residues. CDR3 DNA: TGTGCCAGCAGTTATGGGCGGGGGCGAGGCAATGAGCAGTTCTTC. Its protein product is CASSYGRGRGNEQFF.